Reported below is one T cell receptor (beta chain). Previously described methods and listed TCR primers produced bulk TCR libraries. TCRdb reanalysed the PCR reads using MiXCR and keeps one entry per CDR3 protein. The repertoire holds approximately 550,000 distinct CDR3 sequences, about a quarter seen once, with around 0.78% in the top ten. This entry comes from a study of molecular identifiers for immune sequencing clone quantification. Study as a whole: With replicates, the RNA of about 20,000 or 100,000 naive CD8 cells was split five ways and four were sequenced.

CDR1 and CDR2 from the germline V gene are SGHRS and YFSETQ. V lost 7 bases, J lost 0 bases, and 17 bases lay in between. This CDR3 has 16 residues. Every naive CD8 library was made from between about 18,000 and 1,100,000 sorted cells with 10%, 30% or 50% RNA. Naive CD8 T cells were sorted as CD8+CD4-CCR7+CD45RA+. The chain recombines TRBV5-1 with TRBJ1-5; the D gene is possibly TRBD1 (5 bases). The sequenced sample was naive CD8+ T cells from blood, with Jurkat cell RNA spiked in. Subset described: FACS-sorted CD8+CD4-CCR7+CD45RA+ naive T cells. This TCR was sampled from a human donor in good health. Some libraries in this study had Jurkat cell RNA spiked in. CDR3 nucleotides: TGCGCCAGCCCCCCAGGGACCACCTATAGCAATCAGCCCCAGCATTTT. Amino acid sequence: CASPPGTTYSNQPQHF.